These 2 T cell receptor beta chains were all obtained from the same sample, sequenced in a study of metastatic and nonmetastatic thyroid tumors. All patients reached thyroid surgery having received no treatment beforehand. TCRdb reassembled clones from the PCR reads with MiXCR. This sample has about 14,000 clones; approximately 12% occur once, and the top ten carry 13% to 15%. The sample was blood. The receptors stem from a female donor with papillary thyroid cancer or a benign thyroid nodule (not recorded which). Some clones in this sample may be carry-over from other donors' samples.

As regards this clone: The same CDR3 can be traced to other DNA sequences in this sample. CDR3 protein: CASSQGGLEQYF. CDR3 in DNA: TGTGCCAGCAGTCAAGGAGGCCTAGAACAGTACTTC. The chain uses TRBV11-2 and TRBJ2-7; D is possibly TRBD2 (5 bases). Germline V CDR1 and CDR2: SGHAT, FQNNGV. CDR3 length: 12 residues. Between the trimmed V and J ends, which lost 6 bases and 10 bases, there was a span of 16 bases.

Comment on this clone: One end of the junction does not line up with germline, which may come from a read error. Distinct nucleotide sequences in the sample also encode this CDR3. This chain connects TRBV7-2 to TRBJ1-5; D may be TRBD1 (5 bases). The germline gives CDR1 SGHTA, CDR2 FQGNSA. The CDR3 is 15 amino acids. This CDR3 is CASSLTGGINQPQHF. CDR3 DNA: TGTGCTAGCAGCCTAACCGGGGGAATCAATCAGCCCCAGCATTTT. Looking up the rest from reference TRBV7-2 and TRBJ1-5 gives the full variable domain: GAGVSQSPSNKVTEKGKDVELRCDPISGHTALYWYRQSLGQGLEFLIYFQGNSAPDKSGLPSDRFSAERTGGSVSTLTIQRTQQEDSAVYLCASSLTGGINQPQHFGDGTRLSIL.